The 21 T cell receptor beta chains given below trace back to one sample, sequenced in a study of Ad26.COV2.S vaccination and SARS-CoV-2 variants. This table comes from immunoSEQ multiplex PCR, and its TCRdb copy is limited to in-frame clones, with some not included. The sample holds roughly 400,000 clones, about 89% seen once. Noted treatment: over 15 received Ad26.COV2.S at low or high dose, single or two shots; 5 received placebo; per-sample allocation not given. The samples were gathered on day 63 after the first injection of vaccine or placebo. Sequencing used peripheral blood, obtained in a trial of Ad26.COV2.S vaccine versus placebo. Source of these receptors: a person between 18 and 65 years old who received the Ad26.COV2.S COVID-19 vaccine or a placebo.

The CDR3: CASSHMTGRSSYNEQFF. The CDR3 DNA reads TGCGCCAGCAGCCACATGACAGGGCGAAGCTCCTACAATGAGCAGTTCTTC. This chain links TRBV4-3 with TRBJ2-1; 7 positions match TRBD1. This CDR3 comprises 17 residues. CDR1 is LGHNA and CDR2 is YSLEER in the germline V gene. After removal of 3 bases from V and 0 bases from J, the junction contained 8 bases not matched to a gene.

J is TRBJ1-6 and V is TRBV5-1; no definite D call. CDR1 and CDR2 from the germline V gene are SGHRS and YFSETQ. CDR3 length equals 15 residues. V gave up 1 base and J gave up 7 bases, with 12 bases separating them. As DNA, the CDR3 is TGCGCCAGCAGCTTGAGTTCCCAGACAAATTCACCCCTCCACTTT. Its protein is CASSLSSQTNSPLHF.

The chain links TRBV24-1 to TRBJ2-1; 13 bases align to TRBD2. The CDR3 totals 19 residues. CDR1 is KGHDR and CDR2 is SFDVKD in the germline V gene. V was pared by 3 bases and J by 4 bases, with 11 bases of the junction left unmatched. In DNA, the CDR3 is TGTGCCACCAGTGATCCCAATCCAACTAGCGGGAGGGGATACAATGAGCAGTTCTTC. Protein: CATSDPNPTSGRGYNEQFF.

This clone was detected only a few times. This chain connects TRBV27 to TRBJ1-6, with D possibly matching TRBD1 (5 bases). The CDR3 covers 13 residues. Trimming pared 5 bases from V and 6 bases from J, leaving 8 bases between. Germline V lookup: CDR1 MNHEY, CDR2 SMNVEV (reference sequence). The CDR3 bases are TGTGCCAGCAGTCGGGACGGTAATTCACCCCTCCACTTT. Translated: CASSRDGNSPLHF.

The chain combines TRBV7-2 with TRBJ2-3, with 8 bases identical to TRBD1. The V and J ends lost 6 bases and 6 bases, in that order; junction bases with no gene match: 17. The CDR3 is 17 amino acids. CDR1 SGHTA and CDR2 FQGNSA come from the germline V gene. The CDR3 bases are TGTGCCAGCAGGAAAACCCTGGACAGGGTCGTGGAGGATACGCAGTATTTT. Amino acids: CASRKTLDRVVEDTQYF.

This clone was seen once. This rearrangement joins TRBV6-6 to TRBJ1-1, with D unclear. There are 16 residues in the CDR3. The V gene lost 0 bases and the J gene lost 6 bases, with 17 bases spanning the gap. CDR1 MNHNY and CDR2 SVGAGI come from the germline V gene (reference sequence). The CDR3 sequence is CASSYSRVADSPEAFF. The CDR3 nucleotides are TGTGCCAGCAGTTACTCGAGGGTGGCGGACTCACCTGAAGCTTTCTTT.

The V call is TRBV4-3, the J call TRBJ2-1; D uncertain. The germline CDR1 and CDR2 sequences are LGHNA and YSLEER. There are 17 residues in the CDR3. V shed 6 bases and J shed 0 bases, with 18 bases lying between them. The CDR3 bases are TGCGCCAGCAGTCGAGGCCGCGGCAGGAGCTCCTACAATGAGCAGTTCTTC. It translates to CASSRGRGRSSYNEQFF.

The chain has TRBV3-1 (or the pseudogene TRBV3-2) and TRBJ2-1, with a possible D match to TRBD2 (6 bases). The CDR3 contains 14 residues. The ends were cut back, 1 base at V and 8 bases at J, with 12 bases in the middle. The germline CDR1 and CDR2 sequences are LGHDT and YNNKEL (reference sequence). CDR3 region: CASSQGLDGDEQFF. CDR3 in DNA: TGTGCCAGCAGCCAAGGACTAGATGGGGATGAGCAGTTCTTC.

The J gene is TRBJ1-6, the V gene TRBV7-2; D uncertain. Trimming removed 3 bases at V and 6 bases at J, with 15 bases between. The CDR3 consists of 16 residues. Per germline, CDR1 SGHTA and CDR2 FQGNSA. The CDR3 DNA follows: TGTGCCAGCAGCTTGGGATTTGGCAGGACTAATTCACCCCTCCACTTT. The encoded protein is CASSLGFGRTNSPLHF.

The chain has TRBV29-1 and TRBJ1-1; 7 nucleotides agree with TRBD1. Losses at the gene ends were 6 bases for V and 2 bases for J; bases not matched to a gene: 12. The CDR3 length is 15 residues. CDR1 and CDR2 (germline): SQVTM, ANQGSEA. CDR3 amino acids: CSVQGVPDGNTEAFF. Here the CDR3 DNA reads TGCAGCGTCCAGGGGGTCCCGGACGGAAACACTGAAGCTTTCTTT.

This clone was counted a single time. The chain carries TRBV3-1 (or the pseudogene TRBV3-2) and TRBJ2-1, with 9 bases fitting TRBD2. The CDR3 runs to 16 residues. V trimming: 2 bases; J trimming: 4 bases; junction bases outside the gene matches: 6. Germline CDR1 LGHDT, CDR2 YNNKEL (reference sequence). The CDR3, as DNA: TGTGCCAGCAGCCAAAATTTGCTAGCGGGATACAATGAGCAGTTCTTC. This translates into CASSQNLLAGYNEQFF.

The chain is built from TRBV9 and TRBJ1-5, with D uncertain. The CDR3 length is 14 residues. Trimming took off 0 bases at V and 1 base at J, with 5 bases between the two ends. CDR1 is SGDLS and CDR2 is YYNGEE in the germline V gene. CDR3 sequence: CASSVGSSNQPQHF. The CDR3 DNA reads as TGTGCCAGCAGCGTAGGTTCGAGCAATCAGCCCCAGCATTTT.

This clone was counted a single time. CDR3 sequence: CASTAPGINTEAFF. The CDR3 region has the DNA TGTGCCAGCACAGCGCCAGGGATCAACACTGAAGCTTTCTTT. This chain uses TRBV6-5 with TRBJ1-1, with D possibly matching TRBD1 (5 bases). Germline-derived CDR1 and CDR2 are MNHEY and SVGAGI. This CDR3 has 14 amino acids. Between the trimmed V and J ends, which lost 7 bases and 2 bases, there was a span of 14 bases.

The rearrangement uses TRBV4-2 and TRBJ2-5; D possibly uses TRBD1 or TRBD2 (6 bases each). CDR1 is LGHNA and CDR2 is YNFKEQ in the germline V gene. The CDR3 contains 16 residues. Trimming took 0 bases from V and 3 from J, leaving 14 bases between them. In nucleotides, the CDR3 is TGTGCCAGCAGCCAAGATCTTTCGGGGGCCAAAGAGACCCAGTACTTC. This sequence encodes CASSQDLSGAKETQYF.

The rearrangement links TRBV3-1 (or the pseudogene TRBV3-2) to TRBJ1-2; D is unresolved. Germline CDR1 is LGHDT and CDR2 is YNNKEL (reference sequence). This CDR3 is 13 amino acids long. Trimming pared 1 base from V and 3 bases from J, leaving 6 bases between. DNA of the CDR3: TGTGCCAGCAGCCAAGTCCCGGACTATGGCTACACCTTC. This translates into CASSQVPDYGYTF.

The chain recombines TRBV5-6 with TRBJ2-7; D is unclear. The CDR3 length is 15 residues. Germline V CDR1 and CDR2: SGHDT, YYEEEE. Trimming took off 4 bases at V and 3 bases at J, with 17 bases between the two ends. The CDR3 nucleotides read TGTGCCAGCAGCCTGGAGCCAGGCTGGAACTACGAGCAGTACTTC. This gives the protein CASSLEPGWNYEQYF.

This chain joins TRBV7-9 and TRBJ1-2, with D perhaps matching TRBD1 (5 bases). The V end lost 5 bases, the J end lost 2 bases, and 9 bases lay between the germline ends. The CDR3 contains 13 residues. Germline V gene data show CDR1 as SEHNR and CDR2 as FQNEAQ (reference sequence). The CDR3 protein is CASSVRDNYGYTF. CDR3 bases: TGTGCCAGCAGCGTCCGGGACAACTATGGCTACACCTTC.

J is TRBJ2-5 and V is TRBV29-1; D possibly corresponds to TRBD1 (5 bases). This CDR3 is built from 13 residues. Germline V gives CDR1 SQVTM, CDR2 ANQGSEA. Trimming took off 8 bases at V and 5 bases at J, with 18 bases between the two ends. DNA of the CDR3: TGCAGCACCGACGGGTCAGGGTTGGAGACCCAGTACTTC. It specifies CSTDGSGLETQYF. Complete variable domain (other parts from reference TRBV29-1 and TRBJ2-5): SAVISQKPSRDICQRGTSLTIQCQVDSQVTMMFWYRQQPGQSLTLIATANQGSEATYESGFVIDKFPISRPNLTFSTLTVSNMSPEDSSIYLCSTDGSGLETQYFGPGTRLLVL.

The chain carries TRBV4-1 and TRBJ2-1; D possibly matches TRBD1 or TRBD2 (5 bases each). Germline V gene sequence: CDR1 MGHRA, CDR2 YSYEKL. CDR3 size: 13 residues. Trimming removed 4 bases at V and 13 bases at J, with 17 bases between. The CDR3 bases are TGCGCCAGCAGCCCCTGGGGCCGAGGGAGTCAGTTCTTC. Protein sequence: CASSPWGRGSQFF.

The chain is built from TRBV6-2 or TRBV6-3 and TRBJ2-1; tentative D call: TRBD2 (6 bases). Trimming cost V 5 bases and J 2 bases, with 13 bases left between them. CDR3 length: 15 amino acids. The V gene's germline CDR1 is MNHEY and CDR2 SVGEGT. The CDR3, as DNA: TGTGCCAGCAGTACCCGAGCGGGCCCCTACAATGAGCAGTTCTTC. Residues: CASSTRAGPYNEQFF.

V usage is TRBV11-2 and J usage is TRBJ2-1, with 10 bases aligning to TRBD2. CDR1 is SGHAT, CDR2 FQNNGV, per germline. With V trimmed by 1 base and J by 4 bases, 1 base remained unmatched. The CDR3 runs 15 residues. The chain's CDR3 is CASSLGTSGYNEQFF. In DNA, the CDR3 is TGTGCCAGCAGCTTAGGGACTAGCGGTTACAATGAGCAGTTCTTC.